This TCR beta chain comes out of a study of patients and donors after allogeneic stem cell transplantation. TCRdb reprocessed the RT-PCR reads with MiXCR, giving one entry per CDR3 protein. The sample includes about 110,000 distinct CDR3 sequences, 35% of them seen just once. The V gene lost 5 bases and the J gene lost 3 bases, with 22 bases spanning the gap. The CDR3 is 18 residues long. The germline V gene has CDR1 MDHEN and CDR2 SYDVKM. This receptor was taken from a human donor who was either an allogeneic HSCT recipient or a stem cell or donor lymphocyte infusion donor (not recorded which). It is not recorded whose cells these are; they may come from a transplant donor. The chain links TRBV28 to TRBJ1-4; tentative D call: TRBD1 (6 bases). Sequences were obtained from blood, either unsorted or a sorted T cell fraction (not recorded which). CDR3 sequence (DNA): TGTGCCAGCAGTCCCGAATGGGGGCCGGGAACGTCTAATGAAAAACTGTTTTTT. This sequence encodes CASSPEWGPGTSNEKLFF.